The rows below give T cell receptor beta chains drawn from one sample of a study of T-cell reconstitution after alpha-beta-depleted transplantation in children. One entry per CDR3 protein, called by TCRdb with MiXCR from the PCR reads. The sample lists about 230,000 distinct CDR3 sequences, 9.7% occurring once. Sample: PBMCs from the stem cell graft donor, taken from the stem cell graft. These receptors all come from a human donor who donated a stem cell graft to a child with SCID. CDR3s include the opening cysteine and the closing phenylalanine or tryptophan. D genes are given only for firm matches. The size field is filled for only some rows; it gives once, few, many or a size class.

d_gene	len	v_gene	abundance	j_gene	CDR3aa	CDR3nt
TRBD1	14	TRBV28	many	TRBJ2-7	CASSPGDREYEQYF	TGTGCCAGCAGTCCTGGGGACAGGGAATACGAGCAGTACTTC
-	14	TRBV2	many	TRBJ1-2	CASSVSGNNYGYTF	TGTGCCAGCAGTGTGAGCGGCAATAACTATGGCTACACCTTC
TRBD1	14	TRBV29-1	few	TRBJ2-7	CSVEEDRGIGEQYF	TGCAGCGTCGAGGAGGACAGGGGGATAGGAGAGCAGTACTTC
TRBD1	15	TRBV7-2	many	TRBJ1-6	CASSSSGQGYSPLHF	TGTGCCAGCAGCTCCTCCGGACAGGGGTATTCACCCCTCCACTTT
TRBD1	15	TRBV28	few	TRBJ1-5	CASSRTGSGNQPQHF	TGTGCCAGCAGTAGGACAGGGAGCGGCAATCAGCCCCAGCATTTT
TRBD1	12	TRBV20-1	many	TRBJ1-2	CSAGTANYGYTF	TGCAGTGCTGGGACAGCCAACTATGGCTACACCTTC
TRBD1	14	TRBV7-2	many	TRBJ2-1	CASMLRQGVYEQFF	TGTGCCAGCATGCTTCGACAGGGGGTCTATGAGCAGTTCTTC
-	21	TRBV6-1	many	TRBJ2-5	CASSVGQGGGVFWGLQETQYF	TGTGCCAGCAGTGTAGGCCAGGGGGGGGGCGTTTTTTGGGGACTCCAAGAGACCCAGTACTTC
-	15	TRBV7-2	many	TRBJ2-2	CASSLVWWEGGELFF	TGTGCCAGCAGCTTAGTCTGGTGGGAAGGCGGGGAGCTGTTTTTT
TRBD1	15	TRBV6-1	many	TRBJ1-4	CASSGGQGGNEKLFF	TGTGCCAGCAGTGGGGGACAGGGAGGTAATGAAAAACTGTTTTTT
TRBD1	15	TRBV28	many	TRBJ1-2	CASSSWDSENYGYTF	TGTGCCAGCAGTTCTTGGGACAGCGAGAACTATGGCTACACCTTC
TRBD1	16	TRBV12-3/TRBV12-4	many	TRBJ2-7	CASSLESDRVPYEQYF	TGTGCCAGCAGTTTGGAGTCGGACAGGGTGCCCTACGAGCAGTACTTC
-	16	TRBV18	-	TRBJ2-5	CASSLFAGTSGETQYF	TGTGCCAGCTCCCTCTTCGCCGGGACATCAGGAGAGACCCAGTACTTC
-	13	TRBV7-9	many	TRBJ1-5	CASSLMSDQPQHF	TGTGCCAGCAGCTTGATGTCGGATCAGCCCCAGCATTTT
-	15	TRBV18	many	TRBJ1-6	CASSRSPGDDSPLHF	TGTGCCAGCTCACGTTCTCCGGGTGATGATTCACCCCTCCACTTT
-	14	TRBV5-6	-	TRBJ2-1	CASNLRSSYNEQFF	TGTGCCAGCAACCTCAGGAGCTCCTACAATGAGCAGTTCTTC
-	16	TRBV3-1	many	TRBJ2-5	CASSSRDKRREETQYF	TGTGCCAGCAGCAGCCGGGACAAAAGGAGGGAAGAGACCCAGTACTTC
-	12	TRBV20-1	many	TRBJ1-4	CSASTGNEKLFF	TGCAGTGCTAGTACGGGGAATGAAAAACTGTTTTTT
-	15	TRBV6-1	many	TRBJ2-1	CASTQQSGVGNEQFF	TGTGCCAGCACCCAACAGTCGGGGGTAGGCAATGAGCAGTTCTTC
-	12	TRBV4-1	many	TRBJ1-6	CASSQYNSPLHF	TGCGCCAGCAGCCAATATAATTCACCCCTCCACTTT
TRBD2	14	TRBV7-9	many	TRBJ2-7	CASSRRGGTYEQYF	TGTGCCAGCAGCCGCCGCGGGGGAACCTACGAGCAGTACTTC
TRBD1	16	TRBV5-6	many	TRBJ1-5	CASSLAGQGRGQPQHF	TGTGCCAGCAGCTTGGCGGGACAGGGAAGGGGCCAGCCCCAGCATTTT
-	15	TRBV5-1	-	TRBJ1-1	CASSLEAGHFPEAFF	TGCGCCAGCAGCTTGGAGGCGGGACACTTTCCTGAAGCTTTCTTT
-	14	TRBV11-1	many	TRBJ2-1	CASSLERGPYEQFF	TGTGCCAGCAGCTTAGAGCGTGGGCCATATGAGCAGTTCTTC
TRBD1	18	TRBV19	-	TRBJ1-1	CASSVWTGVDVMDTEAFF	TGTGCCAGTAGTGTTTGGACAGGGGTGGATGTGATGGACACTGAAGCTTTCTTT
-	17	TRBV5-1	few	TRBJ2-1	CASSPLVFKSSYNEQFF	TGCGCCAGCAGCCCACTCGTCTTCAAAAGCTCCTACAATGAGCAGTTCTTC
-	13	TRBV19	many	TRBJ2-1	CANHGVFRGEQFF	TGTGCCAACCACGGGGTGTTTCGAGGTGAGCAGTTCTTC
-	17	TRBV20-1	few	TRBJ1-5	CSAREPTFAGLSQPQHF	TGCAGTGCTAGAGAGCCCACCTTCGCAGGGTTGAGTCAGCCCCAGCATTTT